These T cell receptor beta chains were read from a single sample in a study of shared clonotypes between healthy human individuals. Some clones are missing from TCRdb's copy, which holds only in-frame ones; the method was immunoSEQ multiplex PCR. The sample contains a few million clones, approximately 94% of which appear only once. The sample comprised naive CD4+ T cells sorted from blood. These receptor sequences come from a young man in good health. Both conserved end residues are part of each CDR3. The D gene is left open where the match is weak. Not every row has a clone size; where given, it reads once, few, many or a size class.

J gene | D gene | clone size | V gene | CDR3 DNA | CDR3 protein
TRBJ2-7 | TRBD1 | - | TRBV5-1 | TGCGCCAGCAGCTTCCGGACAGGGGGCTACTACGAGCAGTACTTC | CASSFRTGGYYEQYF
TRBJ2-1 | - | - | TRBV5-1 | TGCGCCAGCAGCTTAGGGGGAAGCTCCTACAATGAGCAGTTCTTC | CASSLGGSSYNEQFF
TRBJ1-3 | - | - | TRBV5-6 | TGTGCCAGCAGCTCAGGACTGGCAAACTCTGGAAACACCATATATTTT | CASSSGLANSGNTIYF
TRBJ1-2 | TRBD1 | - | TRBV6-5 | TGTGCCAGCAGTGACCGGGACAGGGGCTATGGCTACACCTTC | CASSDRDRGYGYTF
TRBJ2-2 | TRBD2 | - | TRBV6-1 | TGTGCCAGCTATGGGGGGGACACCGGGGAGCTGTTTTTT | CASYGGDTGELFF
TRBJ2-7 | - | - | TRBV10-3 | TGTGCCATCAGTGACACCCCGTTCGACGAGCAGTACTTC | CAISDTPFDEQYF
TRBJ2-5 | - | - | TRBV10-2 | TGCGCCAGCAGTGAGGGTCGCAGTGGACCAAAAGAGACCCAGTACTTC | CASSEGRSGPKETQYF
TRBJ2-1 | TRBD2 | - | TRBV29-1 | TGCAGCGTTGATCCCTTCACTAGCGGCTCCTACAATGAGCAGTTCTTC | CSVDPFTSGSYNEQFF
TRBJ1-5 | - | - | TRBV10-2 | TGCGCCAGCACTAGGACCCCCAACGATCAGCCCCAGCATTTT | CASTRTPNDQPQHF
TRBJ2-7 | - | - | TRBV27 | TGTGCCAGCAGTTTCAGGCCTACATACGAGCAGTACTTC | CASSFRPTYEQYF
TRBJ2-7 | - | - | TRBV5-4 | TGTGCCAGCAGCTTGGGGCAGGGCCGCGAGCAGTACTTC | CASSLGQGREQYF
TRBJ1-1 | - | once | TRBV7-2 | TGTGCCAGCAGCTTGGACGGGGGGAACACTGAAGCTTTCTTT | CASSLDGGNTEAFF
TRBJ2-7 | TRBD1 | - | TRBV6-5 | TGTGCCAGCAGATACTCCGGGACAGGGGGGTACGAGCAGTACTTC | CASRYSGTGGYEQYF
TRBJ1-1 | TRBD1 | - | TRBV6-5 | TGTGCCAGCAGGATACAGGGGGGCACTGAAGCTTTCTTT | CASRIQGGTEAFF